The clone carrying this TCR beta chain occurred many times. The antigen is not known. This entry belongs to a study of neurological immune-mediated disorders. General study findings and limits: Because no CDR3 amino acid sequences were shared across subjects by expanded clones, private repertoires were suggested in all groups. The repertoires of 18 of 34 multiple sclerosis patients were placed by phylogenetic grouping in a single related-CDR3 cluster, which may be a signature.

With 10-nucleotide random UMIs included, cDNA was synthesized by 5'RACE. Over 200 million TCR-beta sequences, together covering 15-18 subjects, were produced by every individual sequencing run that was carried out. Via MiXCR, TCRdb re-called the 5' RACE reads, giving one row per CDR3 protein. The sample includes about 46,000 distinct CDR3 sequences, 1.5% to 2% of them seen just once. This sequence originates from a woman between 40 and 55 years old with multiple sclerosis. Sequenced input: PBMCs.

The CDR3 sequence is CASSLIGREETQYF. CDR3 bases: TGCGCCAGCAGCTTAATAGGACGAGAAGAGACCCAGTACTTC. This chain links TRBV5-1 with TRBJ2-5; D unclear. CDR3 length: 14 residues. The V end lost 2 bases, the J end lost 3 bases, and 11 bases lay between the germline ends. In germline, CDR1 is SGHRS, CDR2 YFSETQ.